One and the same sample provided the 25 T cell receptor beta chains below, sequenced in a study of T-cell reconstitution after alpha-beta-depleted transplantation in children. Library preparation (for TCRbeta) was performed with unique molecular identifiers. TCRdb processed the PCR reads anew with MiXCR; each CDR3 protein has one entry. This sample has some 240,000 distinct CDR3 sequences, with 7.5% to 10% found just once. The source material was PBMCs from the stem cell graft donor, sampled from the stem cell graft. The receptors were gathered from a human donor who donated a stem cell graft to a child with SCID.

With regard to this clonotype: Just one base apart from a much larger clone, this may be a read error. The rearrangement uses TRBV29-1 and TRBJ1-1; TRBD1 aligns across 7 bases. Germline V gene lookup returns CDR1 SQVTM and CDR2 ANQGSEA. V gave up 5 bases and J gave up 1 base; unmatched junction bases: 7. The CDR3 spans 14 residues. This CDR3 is CSVPGRQGNTEAFF. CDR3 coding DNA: TGCAGCGTTCCGGGCAGACAGGGGAACACTGAAGCTTTCTTT.

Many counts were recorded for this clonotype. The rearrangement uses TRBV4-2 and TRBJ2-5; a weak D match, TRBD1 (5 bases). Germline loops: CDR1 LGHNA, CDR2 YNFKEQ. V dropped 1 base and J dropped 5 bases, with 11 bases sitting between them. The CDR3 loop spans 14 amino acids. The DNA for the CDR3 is TGTGCCAGCAGCCAAGTTGAGCCAGGGGAGACCCAGTACTTC. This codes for CASSQVEPGETQYF.

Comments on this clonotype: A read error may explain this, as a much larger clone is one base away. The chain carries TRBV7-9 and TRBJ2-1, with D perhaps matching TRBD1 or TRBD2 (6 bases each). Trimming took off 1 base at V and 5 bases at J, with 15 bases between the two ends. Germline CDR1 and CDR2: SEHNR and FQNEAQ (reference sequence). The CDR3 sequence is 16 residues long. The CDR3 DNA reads TGTGCCAGCAGCTTAGGTGGGGGGCAGTGGCACAATGAGCAGTTCTTC. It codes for CASSLGGGQWHNEQFF.

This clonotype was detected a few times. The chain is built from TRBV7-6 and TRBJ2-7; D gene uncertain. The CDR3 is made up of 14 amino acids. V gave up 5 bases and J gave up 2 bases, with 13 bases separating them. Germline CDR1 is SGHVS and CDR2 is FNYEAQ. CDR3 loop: CASSQLDGTYEQYF. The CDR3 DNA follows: TGTGCCAGCAGCCAGCTGGACGGAACCTACGAGCAGTACTTC.

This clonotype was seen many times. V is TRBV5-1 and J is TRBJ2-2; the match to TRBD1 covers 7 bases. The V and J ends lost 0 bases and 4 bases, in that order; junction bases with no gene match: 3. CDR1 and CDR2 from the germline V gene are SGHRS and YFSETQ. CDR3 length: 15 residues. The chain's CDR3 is CASSLAQGSTGELFF. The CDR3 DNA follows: TGCGCCAGCAGCTTGGCACAGGGGAGCACCGGGGAGCTGTTTTTT. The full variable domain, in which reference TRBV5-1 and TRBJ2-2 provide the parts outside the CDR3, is KAGVTQTPRYLIKTRGQQVTLSCSPISGHRSVSWYQQTPGQGLQFLFEYFSETQRNKGNFPGRFSGRQFSNSRSEMNVSTLELGDSALYLCASSLAQGSTGELFFGEGSRLTVL.

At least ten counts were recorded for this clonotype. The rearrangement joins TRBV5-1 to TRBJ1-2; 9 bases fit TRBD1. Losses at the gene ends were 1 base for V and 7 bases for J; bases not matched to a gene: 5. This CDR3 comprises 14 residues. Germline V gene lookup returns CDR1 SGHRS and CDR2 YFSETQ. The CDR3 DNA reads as TGCGCCAGCAGCTTGACAGGGGGCTATGGTGGCTACACCTTC. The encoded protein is CASSLTGGYGGYTF.

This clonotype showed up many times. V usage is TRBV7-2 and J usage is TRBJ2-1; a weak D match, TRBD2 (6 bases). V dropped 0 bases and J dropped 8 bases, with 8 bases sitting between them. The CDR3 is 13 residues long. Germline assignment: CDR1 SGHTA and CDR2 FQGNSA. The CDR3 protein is CASSLAGGYEQFF. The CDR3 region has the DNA TGTGCCAGCAGCTTAGCGGGGGGATATGAGCAGTTCTTC.

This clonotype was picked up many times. The CDR3 protein is CASSAETNRDRDTGELFF. CDR3 in DNA: TGTGCCAGCAGCGCAGAAACTAACCGGGACAGGGACACCGGGGAGCTGTTTTTT. The rearrangement links TRBV12-1 to TRBJ2-2; TRBD1, as called in the table, went unchecked against the DNA. TRBV12-1 is a listed pseudogene. The CDR3 loop spans 18 amino acids.

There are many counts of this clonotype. DNA of the CDR3: TGCAGTGCTAGTTCCTTAGGGGGGGTCTACTATGGCTACACCTTC. Translating gives CSASSLGGVYYGYTF. The chain has TRBV20-1 and TRBJ1-2, with TRBD1 as a possible D gene (6 bases). V shed 3 bases and J shed 3 bases, with 17 bases lying between them. The CDR3 runs to 15 residues. The germline CDR1 and CDR2 sequences are DFQATT and SNEGSKA (reference sequence).

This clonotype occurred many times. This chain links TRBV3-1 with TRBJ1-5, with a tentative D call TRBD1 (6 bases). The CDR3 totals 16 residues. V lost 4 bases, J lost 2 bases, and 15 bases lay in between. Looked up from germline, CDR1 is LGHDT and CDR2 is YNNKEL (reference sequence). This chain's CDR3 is CASSPRGGDGNQPQHF. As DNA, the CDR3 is TGTGCCAGCAGCCCCCGCGGGGGCGATGGCAATCAGCCCCAGCATTTT.

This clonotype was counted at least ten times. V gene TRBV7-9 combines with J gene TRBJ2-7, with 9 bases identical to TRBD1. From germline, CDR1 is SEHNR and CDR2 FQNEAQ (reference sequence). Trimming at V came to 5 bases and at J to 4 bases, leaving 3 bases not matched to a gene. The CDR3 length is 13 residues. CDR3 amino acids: CASSTTGGYEQYF. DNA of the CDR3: TGTGCCAGCAGCACGACAGGGGGATACGAGCAGTACTTC.

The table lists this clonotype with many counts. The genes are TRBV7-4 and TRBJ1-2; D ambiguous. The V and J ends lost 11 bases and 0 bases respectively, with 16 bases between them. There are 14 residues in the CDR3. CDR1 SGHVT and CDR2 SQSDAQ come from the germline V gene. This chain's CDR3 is CAQQRARANYGYTF. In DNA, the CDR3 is TGTGCCCAGCAGCGGGCTCGAGCTAACTATGGCTACACCTTC.

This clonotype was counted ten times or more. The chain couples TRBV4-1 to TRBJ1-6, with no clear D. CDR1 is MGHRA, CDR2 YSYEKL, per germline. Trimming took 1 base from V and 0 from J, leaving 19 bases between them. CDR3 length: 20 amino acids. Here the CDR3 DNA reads TGCGCCAGCAGCCAAGGAGTCCCGGCAGTAGGTAGCTCCTATAATTCACCCCTCCACTTT. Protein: CASSQGVPAVGSSYNSPLHF.

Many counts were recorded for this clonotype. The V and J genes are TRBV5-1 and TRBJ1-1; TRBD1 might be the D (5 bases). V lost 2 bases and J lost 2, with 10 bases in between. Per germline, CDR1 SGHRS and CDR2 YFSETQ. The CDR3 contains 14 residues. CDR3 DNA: TGCGCCAGCAGCTTAAACCGGGACAACACTGAAGCTTTCTTT. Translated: CASSLNRDNTEAFF.

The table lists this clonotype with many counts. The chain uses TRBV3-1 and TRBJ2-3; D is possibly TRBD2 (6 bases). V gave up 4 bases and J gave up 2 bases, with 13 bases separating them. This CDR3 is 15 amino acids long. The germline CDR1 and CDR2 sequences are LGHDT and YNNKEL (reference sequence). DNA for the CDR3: TGTGCCAGCAGCCCTGAGGGGAGGAACACAGATACGCAGTATTTT. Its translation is CASSPEGRNTDTQYF.

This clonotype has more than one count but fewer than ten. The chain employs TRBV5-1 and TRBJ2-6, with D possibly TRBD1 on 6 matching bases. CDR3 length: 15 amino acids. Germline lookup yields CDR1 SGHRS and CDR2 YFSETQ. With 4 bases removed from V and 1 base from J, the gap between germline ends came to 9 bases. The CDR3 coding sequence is TGCGCCAGCAGCGTTACAGGGTCTGGGGCCAACGTCCTGACTTTC. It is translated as CASSVTGSGANVLTF.

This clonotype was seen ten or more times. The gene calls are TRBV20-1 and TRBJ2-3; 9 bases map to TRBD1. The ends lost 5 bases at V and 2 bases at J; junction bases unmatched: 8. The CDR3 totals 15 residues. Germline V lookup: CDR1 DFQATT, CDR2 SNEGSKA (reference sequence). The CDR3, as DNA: TGCAGTGCTCATAGACAGGGGGAACCCACAGATACGCAGTATTTT. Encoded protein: CSAHRQGEPTDTQYF.

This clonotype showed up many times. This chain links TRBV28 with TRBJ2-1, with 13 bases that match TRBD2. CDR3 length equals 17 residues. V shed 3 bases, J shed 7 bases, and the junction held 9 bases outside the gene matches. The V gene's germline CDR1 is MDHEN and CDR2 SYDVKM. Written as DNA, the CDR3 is TGTGCCAGCAGTTTGGAAGCGGGACTAGCGGGGAGGAATGAGCAGTTCTTC. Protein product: CASSLEAGLAGRNEQFF.

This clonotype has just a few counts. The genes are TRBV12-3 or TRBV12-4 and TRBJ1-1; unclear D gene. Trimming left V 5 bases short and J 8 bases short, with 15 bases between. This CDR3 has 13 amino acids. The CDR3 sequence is CASSRIGGIEAFF. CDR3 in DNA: TGTGCCAGCAGTCGGATAGGAGGAATAGAAGCTTTCTTT.

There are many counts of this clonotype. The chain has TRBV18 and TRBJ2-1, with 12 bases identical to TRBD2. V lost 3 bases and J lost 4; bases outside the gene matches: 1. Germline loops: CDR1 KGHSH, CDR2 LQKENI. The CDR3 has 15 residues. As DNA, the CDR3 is TGTGCCAGCTCACCTGGACTAGCGGGGTACAATGAGCAGTTCTTC. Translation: CASSPGLAGYNEQFF. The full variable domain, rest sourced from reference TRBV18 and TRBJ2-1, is NAGVMQNPRHLVRRRGQEARLRCSPMKGHSHVYWYRQLPEEGLKFMVYLQKENIIDESGMPKERFSAEFPKEGPSILRIQQVVRGDSAAYFCASSPGLAGYNEQFFGPGTRLTVL.

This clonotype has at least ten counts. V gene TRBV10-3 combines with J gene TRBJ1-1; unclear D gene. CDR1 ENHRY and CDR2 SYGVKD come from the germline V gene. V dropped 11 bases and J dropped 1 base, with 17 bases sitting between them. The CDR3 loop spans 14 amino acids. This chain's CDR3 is CAVLPTSGNTEAFF. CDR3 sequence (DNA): TGTGCCGTCCTCCCAACCTCGGGGAACACTGAAGCTTTCTTT.

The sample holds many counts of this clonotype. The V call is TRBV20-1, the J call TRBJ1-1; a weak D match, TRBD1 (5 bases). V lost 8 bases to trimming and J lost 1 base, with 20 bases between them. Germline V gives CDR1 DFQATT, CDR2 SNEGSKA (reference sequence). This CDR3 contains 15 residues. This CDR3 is CSTHPSGLSNTEAFF. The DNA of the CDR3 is TGCAGTACACACCCCTCGGGACTTTCGAACACTGAAGCTTTCTTT.

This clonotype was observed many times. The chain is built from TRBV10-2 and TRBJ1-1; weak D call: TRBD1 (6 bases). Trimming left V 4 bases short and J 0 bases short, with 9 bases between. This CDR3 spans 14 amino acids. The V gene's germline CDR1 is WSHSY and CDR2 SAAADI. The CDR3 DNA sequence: TGCGCCAGCAGTGGGGGACACCTGAACACTGAAGCTTTCTTT. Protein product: CASSGGHLNTEAFF.

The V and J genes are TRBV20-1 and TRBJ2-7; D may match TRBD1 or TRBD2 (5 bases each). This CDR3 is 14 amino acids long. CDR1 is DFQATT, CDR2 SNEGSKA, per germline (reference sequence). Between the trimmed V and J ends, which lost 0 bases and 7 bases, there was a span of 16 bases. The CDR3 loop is CSARERWDALEQYF. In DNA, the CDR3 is TGCAGTGCTAGAGAGAGGTGGGACGCCCTTGAGCAGTACTTC.

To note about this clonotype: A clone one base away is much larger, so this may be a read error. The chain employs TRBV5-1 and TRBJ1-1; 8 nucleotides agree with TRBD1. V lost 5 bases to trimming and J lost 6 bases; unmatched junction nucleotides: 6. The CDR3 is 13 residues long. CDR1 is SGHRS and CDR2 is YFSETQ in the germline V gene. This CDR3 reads CASRPQGDSEAFF. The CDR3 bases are TGCGCCAGCAGACCACAGGGGGACTCTGAAGCTTTCTTT.